Following are 26 T cell receptor beta chains from one sample sequenced in a study of shared clonotypes between healthy human individuals. The table came from immunoSEQ multiplex PCR; TCRdb's copy has only in-frame clones and leaves some out. The data contain around 1.9 million clones, about 93% of them singletons. Naive CD8 populations comprised CD45RO-negative cells positively selected for CCR7, excluding terminally differentiated effector memory CD45RA+ cells. The specimen was naive CD8+ T cells from PBMCs. The receptor source for this set is a man between 18 and 29 years old in good health. Some clones in this sample may be carry-over from other donors' samples.

A remark on this clone: The sample holds other DNA sequences that translate to the same CDR3. The chain uses TRBV27 and TRBJ2-2; unclear D gene. The ends were cut back, 3 bases at V and 4 bases at J, with 6 bases in the middle. This CDR3 is built from 13 residues. CDR1 and CDR2 from the germline V gene are MNHEY and SMNVEV (reference sequence). CDR3 in DNA: TGTGCCAGCAGTTTTTTATCCACCGGGGAGCTGTTTTTT. Translation: CASSFLSTGELFF.

The chain recombines TRBV5-6 with TRBJ1-2; perhaps TRBD1 as D (5 bases). Germline values: CDR1 SGHDT, CDR2 YYEEEE. The length of the CDR3 is 15 residues. The V gene lost 0 bases and the J gene lost 5 bases, with 14 bases spanning the gap. The CDR3 nucleotides are TGTGCCAGCAGCTTGGAAGGTTGGGGGAGGTATGGCTACACCTTC. It translates to CASSLEGWGRYGYTF. Complete variable domain (other parts from reference TRBV5-6 and TRBJ1-2): DAGVTQSPTHLIKTRGQQVTLRCSPKSGHDTVSWYQQALGQGPQFIFQYYEEEERQRGNFPDRFSGHQFPNYSSELNVNALLLGDSALYLCASSLEGWGRYGYTFGSGTRLTVV.

CDR3 region: CTSSQDRASGRHTGELFF. In nucleotides, the CDR3 is TGCACCAGCAGCCAAGATCGGGCTAGCGGGAGACACACCGGGGAGCTGTTTTTT. The chain combines TRBV1 with TRBJ2-2; the DNA was not compared with TRBD2, the D call given in the table. TRBV1 is annotated as a pseudogene. The CDR3 spans 18 residues.

This chain's CDR3 is CASSIDLWTSDGTSYNEQFF. The DNA for the CDR3 is TGTGCCAGTAGTATAGATCTGTGGACTAGCGATGGGACCTCCTACAATGAGCAGTTCTTC. The chain employs TRBV19 and TRBJ2-1; 9 bases map to TRBD2. This CDR3 contains 20 residues. The trim removed 0 bases at V and 0 bases at J, leaving 12 bases unmatched. Germline loops: CDR1 LNHDA, CDR2 SQIVND (reference sequence).

The V gene is TRBV27, the J gene TRBJ2-1; no firm D call. Trimming stripped 5 bases from V and 3 bases from J, with 14 bases between. Germline CDR1 and CDR2: MNHEY and SMNVEV (reference sequence). The CDR3 spans 15 residues. The CDR3 sequence is CASSPRPTVYNEQFF. The CDR3 DNA follows: TGTGCCAGCAGTCCACGGCCCACTGTCTACAATGAGCAGTTCTTC.

The V and J genes are TRBV7-9 and TRBJ1-1, with D possibly TRBD1 on 6 matching bases. The CDR3 length is 14 residues. V lost 4 bases and J 8 bases, leaving 17 bases between the germline ends. Germline loops: CDR1 SEHNR, CDR2 FQNEAQ (reference sequence). The CDR3 DNA follows: TGTGCCAGCAGCTCCTACTCTGGGGGACAAGAAGCTTTCTTT. This gives the protein CASSSYSGGQEAFF. Using reference TRBV7-9 and TRBJ1-1 for the parts outside the CDR3, the full variable domain is DTGVSQNPRHKITKRGQNVTFRCDPISEHNRLYWYRQTLGQGPEFLTYFQNEAQLEKSRLLSDRFSAERPKGSFSTLEIQRTEQGDSAMYLCASSSYSGGQEAFFGQGTRLTVV.

This clone was detected only once. The chain joins TRBV27 to TRBJ1-1, with TRBD1 matching over 8 bases. The germline V gene has CDR1 MNHEY and CDR2 SMNVEV (reference sequence). V was pared by 8 bases and J by 7 bases, with 9 bases of the junction left unmatched. The CDR3 has 13 residues. Here the CDR3 DNA reads TGTGCCAGCGGAATTATACAGGGGGTTGAAGCTTTCTTT. It yields the protein CASGIIQGVEAFF.

This chain links TRBV28 with TRBJ2-7; 9 bases match TRBD1. The CDR3 is made up of 14 amino acids. V gave up 7 bases and J gave up 2 bases; unmatched junction bases: 6. Per germline, CDR1 MDHEN and CDR2 SYDVKM. Here the CDR3 reads CASTWTGVAYEQYF. The CDR3 coding sequence is TGTGCCAGCACCTGGACAGGGGTAGCCTACGAGCAGTACTTC.

V usage is TRBV5-5 and J usage is TRBJ2-5; 10 nucleotides match TRBD2. Germline CDR1 reads SGHKS; CDR2 reads YYEKEE (reference sequence). Trimming at V came to 0 bases and at J to 9 bases, leaving 14 bases not matched to a gene. The CDR3 consists of 17 residues. CDR3 bases: TGTGCCAGCAGCTTGGCCGATCTAGCGGGAGAAGGGAACTCCCAGTACTTC. Translated: CASSLADLAGEGNSQYF.

In DNA form, the CDR3 reads TGTGCCTGGAGTGAAGGCGGGAGCACAGATACGCAGTATTTT. It encodes CAWSEGGSTDTQYF. The chain recombines TRBV30 with TRBJ2-3; possibly TRBD2 for D (5 bases). The germline V gene encodes CDR1 GTSNPN and CDR2 SVGIG (reference sequence). V lost 1 base and J lost 0, with 8 bases in between. The CDR3 length is 14 residues.

V and J are TRBV19 and TRBJ2-5, with D perhaps TRBD1 (5 bases). V was clipped by 3 bases and J by 5 bases, with 13 bases between them. This CDR3 spans 14 amino acids. The germline V gene encodes CDR1 LNHDA and CDR2 SQIVND (reference sequence). CDR3 amino acids: CASSISWGQETQYF. Written as DNA, the CDR3 is TGTGCCAGTAGTATCTCCTGGGGCCAGGAGACCCAGTACTTC.

V usage is TRBV9 and J usage is TRBJ2-7, with TRBD2 identical over 10 bases. This CDR3 has 13 amino acids. Germline trimming cut 4 bases from V and 7 bases from J; bases unmatched to any gene: 5. From germline, CDR1 is SGDLS and CDR2 YYNGEE. In nucleotides, the CDR3 is TGTGCCAGCAGCCCCCCTAGCGGGAGAGAGCAGTACTTC. Its protein product is CASSPPSGREQYF.

Details on this clone: This same CDR3 is encoded by further DNA sequences in the sample. This rearrangement joins TRBV27 to TRBJ1-1; D perhaps matches TRBD1 (5 bases). V was trimmed by 6 bases and J by 2 bases, leaving 10 bases between them. CDR1 is MNHEY, CDR2 SMNVEV, per germline (reference sequence). The CDR3 is 13 residues long. The CDR3 spells CASSLTANTEAFF. CDR3 coding DNA: TGTGCCAGCAGCCTGACAGCTAACACTGAAGCTTTCTTT.

V gene TRBV30 combines with J gene TRBJ2-7; D is possibly TRBD1 or TRBD2 (5 bases each). CDR3 size: 12 residues. Germline V lookup: CDR1 GTSNPN, CDR2 SVGIG (reference sequence). The germline V and J ends were trimmed by 8 bases and 0 bases, with 11 bases remaining between them. The CDR3 nucleotides are TGTGCCGGGACGGATAGCTCCTACGAGCAGTACTTC. Encoded protein: CAGTDSSYEQYF.

With respect to this clone: The same CDR3 can be traced to other DNA sequences in this sample. The rearrangement uses TRBV28 and TRBJ1-2; D is ambiguous. This CDR3 is built from 13 residues. Germline values: CDR1 MDHEN, CDR2 SYDVKM. Trimming took off 2 bases at V and 2 bases at J, with 6 bases between the two ends. CDR3 coding DNA: TGTGCCAGCAGTTTAGTACGGAACTATGGCTACACCTTC. It yields the protein CASSLVRNYGYTF.

The chain has TRBV28 and TRBJ1-5; D uncertain. With 10 bases removed from V and 4 bases from J, the gap between germline ends came to 17 bases. CDR3 length: 14 residues. Germline V gene sequence: CDR1 MDHEN, CDR2 SYDVKM. CDR3 coding DNA: TGTGCCACCGGAGCCGGGCAGGCTAATCAGCCCCAGCATTTT. Translation: CATGAGQANQPQHF. Variable domain in full (rest from reference TRBV28 and TRBJ1-5): DVKVTQSSRYLVKRTGEKVFLECVQDMDHENMFWYRQDPGLGLRLIYFSYDVKMKEKGDIPEGYSVSREKKERFSLILESASTNQTSMYLCATGAGQANQPQHFGDGTRLSIL.

The chain has TRBV7-9 and TRBJ2-7; TRBD1 is a possible D gene (6 bases). Germline-derived CDR1 and CDR2 are SEHNR and FQNEAQ (reference sequence). V lost 3 bases and J 6 bases, leaving 15 bases between the germline ends. The CDR3 has 14 amino acids. Here the CDR3 DNA reads TGTGCCAGCAGCTTTTCAGGGGAGAAGCGCGAGCAGTACTTC. Its translation: CASSFSGEKREQYF.

This chain connects TRBV29-1 to TRBJ2-1; TRBD2 aligns across 7 bases. Per germline, CDR1 SQVTM and CDR2 ANQGSEA. This CDR3 spans 12 amino acids. Losses at the gene ends were 7 bases for V and 3 bases for J; bases not matched to a gene: 3. CDR3 in amino acids: CSGGGVYNEQFF. CDR3 bases: TGCAGCGGCGGGGGAGTCTACAATGAGCAGTTCTTC.

The chain is built from TRBV5-4 and TRBJ2-1, with a tentative D call TRBD1 (5 bases). The ends were cut back, 4 bases at V and 0 bases at J, with 11 bases in the middle. In germline, CDR1 is SGHNT, CDR2 YYREEE (reference sequence). This CDR3 has 15 residues. Here the CDR3 reads CASSIGVSSYNEQFF. DNA of the CDR3: TGTGCCAGCAGCATAGGGGTAAGCTCCTACAATGAGCAGTTCTTC.

The genes are TRBV5-6 and TRBJ2-7; possibly TRBD1 for D (6 bases). Trimming cost V 2 bases and J 3 bases, with 12 bases left between them. CDR3 length equals 14 residues. The germline V gene encodes CDR1 SGHDT and CDR2 YYEEEE. This chain's CDR3 is CASSLQGPHYEQYF. The CDR3 DNA follows: TGTGCCAGCAGCTTACAGGGTCCCCACTACGAGCAGTACTTC.

The chain recombines TRBV7-9 with TRBJ2-7, with D hard to call. The germline V gene encodes CDR1 SEHNR and CDR2 FQNEAQ (reference sequence). V was cut by 1 base and J by 4 bases, with 11 bases left in between. The CDR3 sequence is 14 residues long. CDR3 region: CASSLGGVRYEQYF. For the CDR3, the DNA is TGTGCCAGCAGCTTAGGGGGTGTTAGGTACGAGCAGTACTTC.

The chain carries TRBV28 and TRBJ1-5; TRBD1 might be the D (5 bases). V was cut by 6 bases and J by 6 bases, with 21 bases left in between. Germline CDR1 reads MDHEN; CDR2 reads SYDVKM. This CDR3 spans 16 amino acids. The CDR3, as DNA: TGTGCCAGCAGCCGAGGGGTCCAGGGACTGGGTCAGCCCCAGCATTTT. Translated: CASSRGVQGLGQPQHF. Full variable domain (rest looked up from reference TRBV28 and TRBJ1-5): DVKVTQSSRYLVKRTGEKVFLECVQDMDHENMFWYRQDPGLGLRLIYFSYDVKMKEKGDIPEGYSVSREKKERFSLILESASTNQTSMYLCASSRGVQGLGQPQHFGDGTRLSIL.

As to this clone: Other DNA sequences from this sample encode an identical CDR3 as well. The rearrangement links TRBV7-9 to TRBJ2-7; weak D call: TRBD2 (6 bases). CDR1 and CDR2 (germline): SEHNR, FQNEAQ (reference sequence). The CDR3 has 12 amino acids. V lost 5 bases to trimming and J lost 6 bases, with 11 bases between them. CDR3 coding DNA: TGTGCCAGCAGCCCGGGGACTGTCGAGCAGTACTTC. Translating gives CASSPGTVEQYF.

This chain connects TRBV13 to TRBJ2-2; D unclear. Germline CDR1 and CDR2: PRHDT and FYEKMQ (reference sequence). This CDR3 has 16 amino acids. Trimming took off 2 bases at V and 6 bases at J, with 16 bases between the two ends. CDR3 in amino acids: CASSLLRTDLPGELFF. CDR3 nucleotide sequence: TGTGCCAGCAGCTTACTCCGTACTGACCTTCCCGGGGAGCTGTTTTTT.

This chain joins TRBV27 and TRBJ2-7; D unclear. CDR3 length: 10 amino acids. Deletions cut 11 bases from V and 6 bases from J, with 11 bases between. From germline, CDR1 is MNHEY and CDR2 SMNVEV (reference sequence). CDR3 loop: CASGVFEQYF. The CDR3 region has the DNA TGTGCCTCCGGTGTCTTCGAGCAGTACTTC.

Only one count was recorded for this clone. A much larger clone lies a single base off, so this may be a read error. The chain couples TRBV7-2 to TRBJ2-2; D unclear. The V end was cut by 1 base, the J end by 1 base, with 1 base between. This CDR3 has 13 amino acids. CDR1 and CDR2 (germline): SGHTA, FQGNSA. CDR3 amino acids: CASSLGNTGELFF. CDR3 DNA: TGTGCCAGCAGCTTAGGGAACACCGGGGAGCTGTTTTTT.